The sample holds many counts of the clone carrying this T cell receptor (beta chain). What it binds is not known. The study used a library that attached unique molecular identifiers to individual cDNA molecules. MiXCR, run by TCRdb on the RACE reads, gives a single entry per CDR3 protein. The sample contains about 84,000 distinct CDR3 sequences, 10% to 12% of which appear only once. This sample stems from a study of human T cells and chemical hapten exposure. Study in general: Patch testing was performed with 0.01% DPC on the upper back, with reading at 6 days.

Per the germline V gene, CDR1 is KGHSH and CDR2 is LQKENI. V shed 6 bases, J shed 5 bases, and the junction held 4 bases outside the gene matches. This CDR3 has 15 amino acids. Time point given: patch test 3, about 24 weeks after DPC sensitization. Sample treatment: therapeutic diphenylcyclopropenone sensitization with weekly scalp DPC. Findings and caveats of the study: TCRs above 1 in 1000 frequency stayed constant with DPC sensitization.

The V and J genes are TRBV18 and TRBJ2-1, with 13 bases that match TRBD2. Source: whole blood, taken in connection with sensitization to the hapten diphenylcyclopropenone (DPC). The receptor was isolated from a woman aged 45-60 years with alopecia areata. Some clones in this sample may be carry-over from other donors' samples. CDR3 in DNA: TGTGCCAGCTCGCCCACTAGCGGGAGGGACAATGAGCAGTTCTTC. This encodes CASSPTSGRDNEQFF.